The 21 T cell receptor beta chains given below trace back to one sample, sequenced in a study of shared clonotypes between healthy human individuals. Clones were read by immunoSEQ multiplex PCR, and TCRdb kept only the in-frame ones, dropping some. The repertoire holds roughly 530,000 clones, with about 95% as singletons. Sequenced input: naive CD4+ T cells sorted from blood. Subset: CD45RA+ positively selected. These receptors all stem from a woman aged 30 to 39 in good health.

V and J are TRBV11-3 and TRBJ2-2; TRBD1 or TRBD2 may be the D gene (6 bases each). There are 13 residues in the CDR3. The ends were cut back, 3 bases at V and 6 bases at J, with 8 bases in the middle. Germline V gene lookup returns CDR1 SGHNT and CDR2 YENEEA. DNA of the CDR3: TGTGCCAGCAGCTTTAGGGGGGCCGGGGAGCTGTTTTTT. Its protein product is CASSFRGAGELFF.

The V and J genes are TRBV25-1 and TRBJ1-1, with 11 nucleotides matching TRBD1. Germline V gene sequence: CDR1 MGHDK, CDR2 SYGVNS. Trimming removed 3 bases from V and 4 bases from J; junction bases left unmatched: 7. CDR3 size: 16 residues. As DNA, the CDR3 is TGTGCCAGCAGTGAGTCTCCGGGACAGGGGGGCACTGAAGCTTTCTTT. Translation gives CASSESPGQGGTEAFF.

The genes are TRBV6-6 and TRBJ1-1, with D possibly being TRBD1 (6 bases). Per germline, CDR1 MNHNY and CDR2 SVGAGI (reference sequence). This CDR3 has 14 amino acids. V was trimmed by 7 bases and J by 1 base, leaving 13 bases between them. CDR3 DNA sequence: TGTGCCAGCATGGGGCGGGGGCGGAACACTGAAGCTTTCTTT. It codes for CASMGRGRNTEAFF.

The chain combines TRBV10-3 with TRBJ1-5, with D unclear. The V gene's germline CDR1 is ENHRY and CDR2 SYGVKD. The length of the CDR3 is 12 residues. The germline V and J ends were trimmed by 8 bases and 9 bases, with 14 bases remaining between them. In nucleotides, the CDR3 is TGTGCCATCGGGAAGGGCGAAGGGCCCCAGCATTTT. It is translated as CAIGKGEGPQHF.

The chain links TRBV4-1 to TRBJ2-2; TRBD1 or TRBD2 may be the D gene (5 bases each). Germline V gives CDR1 MGHRA, CDR2 YSYEKL. V gave up 0 bases and J gave up 3 bases, with 17 bases separating them. The length of the CDR3 is 18 residues. In nucleotides, the CDR3 is TGCGCCAGCAGCCAAGATATTACCGGGACGGGGTACACCGGGGAGCTGTTTTTT. The encoded protein is CASSQDITGTGYTGELFF.

J is TRBJ2-1 and V is TRBV10-3; D call uncertain. The V end was cut by 0 bases, the J end by 2 bases, with 11 bases between. Per the germline V gene, CDR1 is ENHRY and CDR2 is SYGVKD. The CDR3 extends over 16 amino acids. Here the CDR3 reads CAISESVGNTYNEQFF. CDR3 nucleotide sequence: TGTGCCATCAGTGAGTCGGTAGGGAATACCTACAATGAGCAGTTCTTC.

The CDR3 spells CASSQDDGSYEQYF. Written as DNA, the CDR3 is TGTGCCAGCAGCCAAGATGACGGCTCCTACGAGCAGTACTTC. The chain links TRBV4-2 to TRBJ2-7; D not certain. The germline gives CDR1 LGHNA, CDR2 YNFKEQ. V was shortened by 0 bases and J by 0 bases, with 6 bases between the two germline ends. This CDR3 is 14 amino acids long.

The rearrangement links TRBV28 to TRBJ2-7; no clear D. Germline V gene sequence: CDR1 MDHEN, CDR2 SYDVKM. The CDR3 consists of 13 residues. Trimming left V 8 bases short and J 1 base short, with 12 bases between. CDR3 bases: TGTGCCAGCGGCCCCGGTCCGTCCTACGAGCAGTACTTC. It yields the protein CASGPGPSYEQYF.

The gene calls are TRBV6-1 and TRBJ1-1; the D is unclear. The CDR3 contains 12 residues. CDR1 is MNHNS, CDR2 SASEGT, per germline. V was trimmed by 1 base and J by 7 bases, leaving 7 bases between them. The CDR3, as DNA: TGTGCCAGCAGTGAAGAGGGAGTTGAAGCTTTCTTT. Amino acids: CASSEEGVEAFF.

The chain links TRBV7-7 to TRBJ2-1; no firm D call. Germline CDR1 is SSHAT and CDR2 is FNYEAQ (reference sequence). The CDR3 covers 13 residues. V lost 5 bases and J lost 4, with 9 bases in between. CDR3 bases: TGTGCCAGCAGCCCGACCCCTTACAATGAGCAGTTCTTC. Translated, it gives CASSPTPYNEQFF. Full variable domain (rest looked up from reference TRBV7-7 and TRBJ2-1): GAGVSQSPRYKVTKRGQDVTLRCDPISSHATLYWYQQALGQGPEFLTYFNYEAQPDKSGLPSDRFSAERPEGSISTLTIQRTEQRDSAMYRCASSPTPYNEQFFGPGTRLTVL.

The chain joins TRBV30 to TRBJ1-5, with 7 bases that match TRBD1. Unmatched junction bases numbered 7, after V lost 0 bases and J lost 5 bases. The CDR3 extends over 15 amino acids. CDR1 GTSNPN and CDR2 SVGIG come from the germline V gene (reference sequence). The CDR3, as DNA: TGTGCCTGGAGTGTACAGCAGGGGGGATATCAGCCCCAGCATTTT. Amino acids: CAWSVQQGGYQPQHF.

About this clone: At the DNA level, this CDR3 is encoded by other sequences in the same sample as well. V and J are TRBV18 and TRBJ2-7; 9 nucleotides line up with TRBD1. Germline values: CDR1 KGHSH, CDR2 LQKENI. V dropped 2 bases and J dropped 4; count of bases not matched to a gene: 3. This CDR3 has 14 amino acids. The CDR3 is CASSPGTGSYEQYF. CDR3 nucleotides: TGTGCCAGCTCACCAGGGACAGGGTCTTACGAGCAGTACTTC.

Note on this clone: Other DNA variants within this sample encode the same CDR3. The chain is built from TRBV28 and TRBJ1-3; D is uncertain. CDR3 length: 12 amino acids. Trimming took 2 bases from V and 4 from J, leaving 3 bases between them. CDR1 MDHEN and CDR2 SYDVKM come from the germline V gene. CDR3 in amino acids: CASSLVGNTIYF. The CDR3, as DNA: TGTGCCAGCAGTTTAGTAGGAAACACCATATATTTT.

The chain links TRBV7-9 to TRBJ1-3; D is uncertain. Germline CDR1 is SEHNR and CDR2 is FQNEAQ (reference sequence). The CDR3 loop spans 13 amino acids. The V end lost 5 bases, the J end lost 3 bases, and 8 bases lay between the germline ends. CDR3 residues: CASSLEDGNTIYF. The CDR3 region has the DNA TGTGCCAGCAGCCTGGAGGATGGAAACACCATATATTTT.

The sample holds one count of this clone. V and J are TRBV27 and TRBJ2-5, with a possible D match to TRBD1 (5 bases). V gave up 5 bases and J gave up 0 bases, with 10 bases separating them. CDR1 MNHEY and CDR2 SMNVEV come from the germline V gene (reference sequence). The CDR3 runs 14 residues. The CDR3 sequence: CASSPNRYQETQYF. The CDR3 nucleotides are TGTGCCAGCAGTCCAAACAGGTACCAAGAGACCCAGTACTTC.

The chain combines TRBV28 with TRBJ2-7, with D perhaps matching TRBD2 (6 bases). The CDR3 runs to 11 residues. Germline CDR1 is MDHEN and CDR2 is SYDVKM. Trimming left V 9 bases short and J 6 bases short, with 12 bases between. CDR3 sequence reads: CASARGSEQYF. CDR3 DNA sequence: TGTGCCAGTGCCCGGGGGAGCGAGCAGTACTTC. Looking up the rest from reference TRBV28 and TRBJ2-7 gives the full variable domain: DVKVTQSSRYLVKRTGEKVFLECVQDMDHENMFWYRQDPGLGLRLIYFSYDVKMKEKGDIPEGYSVSREKKERFSLILESASTNQTSMYLCASARGSEQYFGPGTRLTVT.

J is TRBJ2-5 and V is TRBV5-8, with TRBD2 identical over 10 bases. The DNA end is more similar to TRBJ2-7, so the J call may be wrong. There are 15 residues in the CDR3. Per the germline V gene, CDR1 is SGHTS and CDR2 is YDEGEE. The CDR3 DNA reads as TGTGCCAGCAGCTTTGGGCTAGCGGGAGTGGGCGAGCAGTACTTC. It encodes CASSFGLAGVGEQYF.

The gene calls are TRBV10-2 and TRBJ2-7, with TRBD2 as a possible D gene (7 bases). Germline CDR1 WSHSY, CDR2 SAAADI. V dropped 1 base and J dropped 3 bases, with 19 bases sitting between them. The CDR3 is 17 residues long. DNA for the CDR3: TGCGCCAGCAGTGAGTTGGGGGGGGCAGGGCGTCGCTACGAGCAGTACTTC. Its translation is CASSELGGAGRRYEQYF.

This chain joins TRBV5-1 and TRBJ2-3; maybe TRBD2 (6 bases). This CDR3 is built from 16 residues. The V end was cut by 0 bases, the J end by 6 bases, with 17 bases between. Germline V gene data show CDR1 as SGHRS and CDR2 as YFSETQ. The CDR3, as DNA: TGCGCCAGCAGCTTGGAAGGAGGGGTAGCACCTGATACGCAGTATTTT. This gives the protein CASSLEGGVAPDTQYF.

The chain combines TRBV18 with TRBJ1-3; TRBD1 might be the D (5 bases). Per germline, CDR1 KGHSH and CDR2 LQKENI. The CDR3 contains 16 residues. Between the trimmed V and J ends, which lost 2 bases and 4 bases, there was a span of 15 bases. CDR3 region: CASSPWRQGIGNTIYF. CDR3 DNA sequence: TGTGCCAGCTCACCATGGAGGCAGGGCATCGGAAACACCATATATTTT.

The CDR3, as DNA: TGTGCCAGCCTTCGAGCGGGAGGGAGTGAGCAGTTCTTC. It encodes CASLRAGGSEQFF. The rearrangement uses TRBV27 and TRBJ2-1, with 10 nucleotides matching TRBD2. The CDR3 loop spans 13 amino acids. Unmatched junction bases numbered 7, after V lost 8 bases and J lost 9 bases. Germline loops: CDR1 MNHEY, CDR2 SMNVEV (reference sequence).